A selection of T cell receptor beta chains follows, all from one sample in a study of OX40 agonist ivuxolimab in advanced cancers. Some clones are missing from TCRdb's copy, which holds only in-frame ones; the method was immunoSEQ multiplex PCR. The sample has under 95,000 clones, around nine tenths seen once. The sample consisted of CD4+ or CD8+ T cells sorted from blood, taken in a trial of the OX40 agonist ivuxolimab. These receptors came from an adult with an advanced solid tumor such as melanoma, head and neck, liver or kidney cancer. CDR3s include the opening cysteine and the closing phenylalanine or tryptophan. A D gene is named only where the DNA matches it firmly. Clone sizes are given selectively: once, few, many, or a class where the clone is expanded.

j_gene: TRBJ2-3
v_gene: TRBV4-1
abundance: NA
d_gene: NA
CDR3nt: TGCGCCAGCAGCCCAGGAGCCTTAAAGGATACGCAGTATTTT
CDR3aa: CASSPGALKDTQYF

j_gene: TRBJ2-1
v_gene: TRBV15
abundance: NA
d_gene: NA
CDR3nt: TGTGCCACCAGCAGGAATGGGCAGGGAAGTATGGAGTTCTTC
CDR3aa: CATSRNGQGSMEFF

j_gene: TRBJ2-1
v_gene: TRBV7-6
abundance: NA
d_gene: TRBD2
CDR3nt: TGTGCCAGCTCTCTAGCGGGAGAGAGGGAGCAGTTCTTC
CDR3aa: CASSLAGEREQFF

j_gene: TRBJ2-1
v_gene: TRBV19
abundance: NA
d_gene: TRBD1
CDR3nt: TGTGCCAGTAGTAGTGGTTTAACACAGGGGGCAAACAATGAGCAGTTCTTC
CDR3aa: CASSSGLTQGANNEQFF

j_gene: TRBJ1-1
v_gene: TRBV9
abundance: once
d_gene: NA
CDR3nt: TGTGCCAGCAGCGTAGCTATGGACGGGGGCTCTGAAGCTTTCTTT
CDR3aa: CASSVAMDGGSEAFF

j_gene: TRBJ2-7
v_gene: TRBV9
abundance: NA
d_gene: TRBD1
CDR3nt: TGTGCCAGCAGCGAAGGACAGGGCGCACGTGCGGCCTACGAGCAGTACTTC
CDR3aa: CASSEGQGARAAYEQYF

j_gene: TRBJ2-2
v_gene: TRBV7-2
abundance: NA
d_gene: TRBD1
CDR3nt: TGTGCCAGCAGCTCCCGGACAGGGGCGACCACCGGGGAGCTGTTTTTT
CDR3aa: CASSSRTGATTGELFF

j_gene: TRBJ2-7
v_gene: TRBV29-1
abundance: NA
d_gene: TRBD2
CDR3nt: TGCAGCGTGGCCCTTAGCGGGAGTAGCTACGAGCAGTACTTC
CDR3aa: CSVALSGSSYEQYF

j_gene: TRBJ2-5
v_gene: TRBV7-9
abundance: NA
d_gene: TRBD2
CDR3nt: TGTGCCAGCAGGATAGGAGCGGGAGGCCGGGGTGAGACCCAGTACTTC
CDR3aa: CASRIGAGGRGETQYF

j_gene: TRBJ1-2
v_gene: TRBV29-1
abundance: NA
d_gene: TRBD1
CDR3nt: TGCAGCGCGAGTGGACAGGGTTTAAGCTACACCTTC
CDR3aa: CSASGQGLSYTF

j_gene: TRBJ1-2
v_gene: TRBV7-2
abundance: NA
d_gene: NA
CDR3nt: TGTGCCAGCAGCTTAGGGGGGCACTATGGCTACACCTTC
CDR3aa: CASSLGGHYGYTF

j_gene: TRBJ2-7
v_gene: TRBV5-1
abundance: NA
d_gene: NA
CDR3nt: TGCGCCAGCAGCTTGGAGGGTCAAGTCTCCTACGAGCAGTACTTC
CDR3aa: CASSLEGQVSYEQYF

j_gene: TRBJ1-1
v_gene: TRBV6-5
abundance: NA
d_gene: NA
CDR3nt: TGTGCCAGCACTACCCAAGGGGGGCTGGGGACTGAAGCTTTCTTT
CDR3aa: CASTTQGGLGTEAFF

j_gene: TRBJ2-1
v_gene: TRBV5-1
abundance: NA
d_gene: TRBD2
CDR3nt: TGCGCCAGCAGCTTCAGCGGGAGTTCCTACAATGAGCAGTTCTTC
CDR3aa: CASSFSGSSYNEQFF

j_gene: TRBJ2-1
v_gene: TRBV19
abundance: once
d_gene: NA
CDR3nt: TGTGCCACCACCCTGGCCCCCGGGCCCTACAATGAGCAGTTCTTC
CDR3aa: CATTLAPGPYNEQFF

j_gene: TRBJ2-5
v_gene: TRBV18
abundance: few
d_gene: NA
CDR3nt: TGTGCCAGCTCACCTTCGGCCCGTGAGGCCCAGTACTTC
CDR3aa: CASSPSAREAQYF

j_gene: TRBJ2-1
v_gene: TRBV5-6
abundance: once
d_gene: TRBD2
CDR3nt: TGTGCCAGCAGCTTTTTCGGGGGGAGCTCCTACAATGAGCAGTTCTTC
CDR3aa: CASSFFGGSSYNEQFF

j_gene: TRBJ2-7
v_gene: TRBV6-1
abundance: NA
d_gene: NA
CDR3nt: TGTGCCAGCGGAGGGGATCCCACCTACGAGCAGTACTTC
CDR3aa: CASGGDPTYEQYF

j_gene: TRBJ1-2
v_gene: TRBV5-6
abundance: NA
d_gene: NA
CDR3nt: TGTGCCAGCAGCTTGGCCAGCCTCTATGGCTACACCTTC
CDR3aa: CASSLASLYGYTF

j_gene: TRBJ2-1
v_gene: TRBV5-1
abundance: NA
d_gene: TRBD1
CDR3nt: TGCGCCAGCAGCCTCTCATCCGGGACAGGGAACTATGAGCAGTTCTTC
CDR3aa: CASSLSSGTGNYEQFF

j_gene: TRBJ2-6
v_gene: TRBV7-9
abundance: NA
d_gene: NA
CDR3nt: TGTGCCAGCAGCTTAGAAGGGGGTGGGGCCAACGTCCTGACTTTC
CDR3aa: CASSLEGGGANVLTF

j_gene: TRBJ2-2
v_gene: TRBV19
abundance: NA
d_gene: TRBD2
CDR3nt: TGTGCCAGTAGTGACGGACTAGCGGGGCGCCGGGGGGCCGGGGAGCTGTTTTTT
CDR3aa: CASSDGLAGRRGAGELFF

j_gene: TRBJ1-2
v_gene: TRBV5-5
abundance: NA
d_gene: NA
CDR3nt: TGTGCCAGCATCGGGACATCTTCCTATGGCTACACCTTC
CDR3aa: CASIGTSSYGYTF

j_gene: TRBJ1-5
v_gene: TRBV7-2
abundance: NA
d_gene: NA
CDR3nt: TGTGCCAGCAGCTTCAAAATGAATCAGCCCCAGCATTTT
CDR3aa: CASSFKMNQPQHF

j_gene: TRBJ2-3
v_gene: TRBV5-7
abundance: NA
d_gene: TRBD2
CDR3nt: TGTGCCAGCACTAATTGGGGGGGGTCAACAGATACGCAGTATTTT
CDR3aa: CASTNWGGSTDTQYF

j_gene: TRBJ2-5
v_gene: TRBV4-1
abundance: NA
d_gene: NA
CDR3nt: TGCGCCAGCAGCCAAGTTCTTGGAGGTGGAATGGTGGAGACCCAGTACTTC
CDR3aa: CASSQVLGGGMVETQYF

j_gene: TRBJ1-4
v_gene: TRBV7-9
abundance: NA
d_gene: NA
CDR3nt: TGTGCCAGCAGCTTACGAGGAGCTAATGAAAAACTGTTTTTT
CDR3aa: CASSLRGANEKLFF

j_gene: TRBJ2-2
v_gene: TRBV15
abundance: NA
d_gene: NA
CDR3nt: TGTGCCACCAGATCTATGCGAGAGGACACCGGGGAGCTGTTTTTT
CDR3aa: CATRSMREDTGELFF

j_gene: TRBJ2-7
v_gene: TRBV7-3
abundance: NA
d_gene: TRBD1
CDR3nt: TGTGCCAGCAGCCCGGGACAGGGACCCTACGAGCAGTACTTC
CDR3aa: CASSPGQGPYEQYF

j_gene: TRBJ1-6
v_gene: TRBV2
abundance: NA
d_gene: NA
CDR3nt: TGTGCCAGCAGTGTGGTTGTAGGGGCCAGATCACCCCTCCACTTT
CDR3aa: CASSVVVGARSPLHF

j_gene: TRBJ1-1
v_gene: TRBV7-9
abundance: NA
d_gene: NA
CDR3nt: TGTGCCAGCAGCTTAGCCGCAAGGCGGGGCACTGAAGCTTTCTTT
CDR3aa: CASSLAARRGTEAFF

j_gene: TRBJ1-5
v_gene: TRBV6-5
abundance: NA
d_gene: TRBD1
CDR3nt: TGTGCCAGCAGAGGGACAGGTCGCAATCAGCCCCAGCATTTT
CDR3aa: CASRGTGRNQPQHF

j_gene: TRBJ1-4
v_gene: TRBV7-2
abundance: NA
d_gene: NA
CDR3nt: TGTGCCAGCAGCTTAGGGGCCCAACAGGGAGGTGGAGGAGAAAAACTGTTTTTT
CDR3aa: CASSLGAQQGGGGEKLFF

j_gene: TRBJ1-5
v_gene: TRBV11-3
abundance: NA
d_gene: NA
CDR3nt: TGTGCCAGCAGCTTAAGTGGGGGAGAGGAGCCCCAGCATTTT
CDR3aa: CASSLSGGEEPQHF

j_gene: TRBJ1-5
v_gene: TRBV6-1
abundance: NA
d_gene: NA
CDR3nt: TGTGCCAGCAGTGAGCAGACGAGCAATCAGCCCCAGCATTTT
CDR3aa: CASSEQTSNQPQHF

j_gene: TRBJ2-7
v_gene: TRBV19
abundance: NA
d_gene: TRBD2
CDR3nt: TGTGCCAGTAGTACCACTAGCGGCGGCACCTACGAGCAGTACTTC
CDR3aa: CASSTTSGGTYEQYF

j_gene: TRBJ2-1
v_gene: TRBV5-1
abundance: NA
d_gene: NA
CDR3nt: TGCGCCAGCAGCTTTAATGACGACCAGGGTGAGCAGTTCTTC
CDR3aa: CASSFNDDQGEQFF

j_gene: TRBJ1-1
v_gene: TRBV27
abundance: NA
d_gene: NA
CDR3nt: TGTGCCAGCAGTTTCCAGGGAGACACTGAAGCTTTCTTT
CDR3aa: CASSFQGDTEAFF

j_gene: TRBJ2-7
v_gene: TRBV5-4
abundance: NA
d_gene: NA
CDR3nt: TGTGCCAGCAGTCGTTCAAAAAGTGGCTCCTACGAGCAGTACTTC
CDR3aa: CASSRSKSGSYEQYF

j_gene: TRBJ2-7
v_gene: TRBV7-6
abundance: NA
d_gene: TRBD1
CDR3nt: TGTGCCAGCAGTTCAACCCGTTCGACAGGGGGCAGGGCCTACGAGCAGTACTTC
CDR3aa: CASSSTRSTGGRAYEQYF

j_gene: TRBJ1-4
v_gene: TRBV7-2
abundance: NA
d_gene: NA
CDR3nt: TGTGCCAGCAGCCTCTCGGGAGTAAGAGGTGAAAAACTGTTTTTT
CDR3aa: CASSLSGVRGEKLFF

j_gene: TRBJ1-2
v_gene: TRBV28
abundance: NA
d_gene: NA
CDR3nt: TGTGCCAGCAGGTCGACACGGGACTGGTACTATGGCTACACCTTC
CDR3aa: CASRSTRDWYYGYTF

j_gene: TRBJ2-1
v_gene: TRBV7-2
abundance: NA
d_gene: TRBD2
CDR3nt: TGTGCCAGCAGCTCGAGCGGGGGGGGTGTGAATGAGCAGTTCTTC
CDR3aa: CASSSSGGGVNEQFF

j_gene: TRBJ2-3
v_gene: TRBV7-8
abundance: NA
d_gene: TRBD2
CDR3nt: TGTGCCAGCAGCTGGACTAGCGGGAGGCCATCGGGGGATACGCAGTATTTT
CDR3aa: CASSWTSGRPSGDTQYF

j_gene: TRBJ2-3
v_gene: TRBV10-3
abundance: NA
d_gene: NA
CDR3nt: TGTGCCATCAGTGATATCGCCAATACGCAGTATTTT
CDR3aa: CAISDIANTQYF

j_gene: TRBJ1-6
v_gene: TRBV7-9
abundance: NA
d_gene: NA
CDR3nt: TGTGCCAGCAGGGAGTCACCCCTCCACTTT
CDR3aa: CASRESPLHF

j_gene: TRBJ2-3
v_gene: TRBV30
abundance: NA
d_gene: TRBD1
CDR3nt: TGTGCCCACGGACAGGTGACCACAGATACGCAGTATTTT
CDR3aa: CAHGQVTTDTQYF

j_gene: TRBJ1-5
v_gene: TRBV19
abundance: NA
d_gene: NA
CDR3nt: TGTGCCAGTATGAGGGGGATCAATCAGCCCCGGCATTTT
CDR3aa: CASMRGINQPRHF

j_gene: TRBJ2-1
v_gene: TRBV7-2
abundance: NA
d_gene: TRBD2
CDR3nt: TGTGCCAGCAGCTTGGCGCTAGCGGGACGAAATGAGCAGTTCTTC
CDR3aa: CASSLALAGRNEQFF

j_gene: TRBJ2-1
v_gene: TRBV18
abundance: NA
d_gene: NA
CDR3nt: TGTGCCAGCTCACCGTTGAGTAGTGAAAATGAGCAGTTCTTC
CDR3aa: CASSPLSSENEQFF

j_gene: TRBJ2-1
v_gene: TRBV5-1
abundance: NA
d_gene: TRBD2
CDR3nt: TGCGCCAGCAGCTCGATACTAGCGGGGGCCTACAATGAGCAGTTCTTC
CDR3aa: CASSSILAGAYNEQFF

j_gene: TRBJ1-6
v_gene: TRBV5-1
abundance: NA
d_gene: NA
CDR3nt: TGCGCCAGCAGCTTGGGAAGTCAGCGAACTTCACCCCTCCACTTT
CDR3aa: CASSLGSQRTSPLHF

j_gene: TRBJ2-1
v_gene: TRBV5-4
abundance: once
d_gene: TRBD2
CDR3nt: TGTGCCAGCAGCTTGTCCAGCGGGAGGGCCGATGAGCAGTTCTTC
CDR3aa: CASSLSSGRADEQFF

j_gene: TRBJ1-5
v_gene: TRBV5-1
abundance: NA
d_gene: NA
CDR3nt: TGCGCCAGCAGCTTGGATACTGGGAAAAATCAGCCCCAGCATTTT
CDR3aa: CASSLDTGKNQPQHF

j_gene: TRBJ2-6
v_gene: TRBV5-3
abundance: NA
d_gene: NA
CDR3nt: TGTGCCAGAAGCACCGGACAGTCACCTAAATCTGGGGCCAACGTCCTGACTTTC
CDR3aa: CARSTGQSPKSGANVLTF

j_gene: TRBJ2-5
v_gene: TRBV7-2
abundance: NA
d_gene: TRBD2
CDR3nt: TGTGCCAGCAGGGGAGGGCCCAGAGAGACCCAGTACTTC
CDR3aa: CASRGGPRETQYF

j_gene: TRBJ2-3
v_gene: TRBV7-7
abundance: NA
d_gene: TRBD2
CDR3nt: TGTGCTAGCAGCTTAGGCAGCGGGGGTATCACAGATACGCAGTATTTT
CDR3aa: CASSLGSGGITDTQYF